This T cell receptor beta chain was identified in a study of early stage breast cancer tumors. The V and J ends lost 4 bases and 5 bases, in that order; junction bases with no gene match: 9. The CDR3 loop spans 15 amino acids. Germline lookup yields CDR1 SGHDT and CDR2 YYEEEE. Findings and caveats of the study: Commonly generated sequences made up most enriched TCRB sequences shared between patients.

This clone was seen a single time. What it recognizes is unknown. Each sample had two DNA replicates, about 0.52 ug blood or about 1.4 ug tissue. Assay used: immunoSEQ multiplex PCR; TCRdb lists only in-frame clones, some missing. The sample carries around 20,000 clones, around 82% recorded once. Sequencing input: blood. The chain couples TRBV5-6 to TRBJ2-7, with TRBD1 identical over 10 bases. This receptor was obtained from a person aged 70 to 85 with breast cancer. The CDR3 loop reads CASSPAGTGVDEQYF. In DNA form, the CDR3 reads TGTGCCAGCAGCCCCGCCGGGACAGGGGTGGACGAGCAGTACTTC.